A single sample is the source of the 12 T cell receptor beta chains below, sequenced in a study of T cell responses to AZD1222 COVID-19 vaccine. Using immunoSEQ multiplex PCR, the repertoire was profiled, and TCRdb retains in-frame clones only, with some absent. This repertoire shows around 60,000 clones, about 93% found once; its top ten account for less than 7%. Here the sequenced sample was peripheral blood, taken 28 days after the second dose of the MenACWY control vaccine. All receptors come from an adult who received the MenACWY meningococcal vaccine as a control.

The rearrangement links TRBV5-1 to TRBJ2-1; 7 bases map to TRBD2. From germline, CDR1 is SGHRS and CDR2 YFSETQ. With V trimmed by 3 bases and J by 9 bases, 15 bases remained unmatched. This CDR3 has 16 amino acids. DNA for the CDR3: TGCGCCAGCAGCTCCGGCGTAGGGGCGGGAGCCACTGAGCAGTTCTTC. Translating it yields CASSSGVGAGATEQFF.

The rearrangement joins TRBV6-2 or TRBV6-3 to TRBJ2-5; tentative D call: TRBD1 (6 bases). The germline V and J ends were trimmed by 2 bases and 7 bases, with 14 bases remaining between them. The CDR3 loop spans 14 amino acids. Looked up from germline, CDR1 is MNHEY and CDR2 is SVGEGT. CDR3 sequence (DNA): TGTGCCAGCAGTTACAGTGGGGGCCCGGGGACCCAGTACTTC. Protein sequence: CASSYSGGPGTQYF.

For the CDR3, the DNA is TGTGCCAGCAGCTCGGACAGGGGTTTCACAGATACGCAGTATTTT. Protein product: CASSSDRGFTDTQYF. The chain links TRBV7-3 to TRBJ2-3; 9 nucleotides match TRBD1. The junction had 4 bases not matched to a gene; V was cut back by 4 bases and J by 2 bases. This CDR3 contains 15 residues. Germline CDR1 and CDR2: SGHTA and FQGTGA.

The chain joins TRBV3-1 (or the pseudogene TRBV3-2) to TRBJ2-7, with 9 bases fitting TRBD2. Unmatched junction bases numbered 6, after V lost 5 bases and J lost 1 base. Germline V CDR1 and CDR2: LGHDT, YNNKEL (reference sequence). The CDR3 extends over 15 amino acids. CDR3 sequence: CASSSGLALSYEQYF. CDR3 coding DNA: TGTGCCAGCAGCTCAGGACTAGCGCTTTCCTACGAGCAGTACTTC.

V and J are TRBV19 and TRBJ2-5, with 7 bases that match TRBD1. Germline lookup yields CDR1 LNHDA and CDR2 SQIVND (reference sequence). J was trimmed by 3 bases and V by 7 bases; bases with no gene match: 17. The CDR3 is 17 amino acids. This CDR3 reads CASKGAWTGSEKETQYF. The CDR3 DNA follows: TGTGCCAGTAAAGGGGCCTGGACAGGTTCGGAAAAAGAGACCCAGTACTTC.

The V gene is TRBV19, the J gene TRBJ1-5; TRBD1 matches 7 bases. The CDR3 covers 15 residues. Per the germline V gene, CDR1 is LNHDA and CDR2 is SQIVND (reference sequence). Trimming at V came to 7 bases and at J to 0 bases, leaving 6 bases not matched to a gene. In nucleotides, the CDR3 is TGTGCCAGTACCACCGGGACAGCTAGCAATCAGCCCCAGCATTTT. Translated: CASTTGTASNQPQHF. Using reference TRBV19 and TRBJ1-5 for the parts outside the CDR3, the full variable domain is DGGITQSPKYLFRKEGQNVTLSCEQNLNHDAMYWYRQDPGQGLRLIYYSQIVNDFQKGDIAEGYSVSREKKESFPLTVTSAQKNPTAFYLCASTTGTASNQPQHFGDGTRLSIL.

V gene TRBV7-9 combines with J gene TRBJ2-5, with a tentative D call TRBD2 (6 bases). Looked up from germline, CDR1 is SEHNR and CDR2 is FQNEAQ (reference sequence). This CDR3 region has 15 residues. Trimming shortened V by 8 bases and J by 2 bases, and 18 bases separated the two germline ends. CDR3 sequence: CASSDTGDSQETQYF. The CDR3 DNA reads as TGTGCCAGCTCCGATACGGGGGACTCTCAAGAGACCCAGTACTTC.

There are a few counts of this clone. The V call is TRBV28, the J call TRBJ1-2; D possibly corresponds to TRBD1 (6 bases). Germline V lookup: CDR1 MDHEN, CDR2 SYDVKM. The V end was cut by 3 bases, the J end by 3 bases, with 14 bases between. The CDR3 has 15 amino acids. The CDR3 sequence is CASSFPGDIDYGYTF. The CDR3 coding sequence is TGTGCCAGCAGTTTTCCAGGGGATATCGACTATGGCTACACCTTC.

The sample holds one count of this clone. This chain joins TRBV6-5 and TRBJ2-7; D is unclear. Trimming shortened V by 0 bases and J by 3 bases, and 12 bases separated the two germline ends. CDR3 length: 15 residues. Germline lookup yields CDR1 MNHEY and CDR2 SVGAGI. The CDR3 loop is CASSYSGKWGYEQYF. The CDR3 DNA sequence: TGTGCCAGCAGTTACTCAGGGAAGTGGGGCTACGAGCAGTACTTC.

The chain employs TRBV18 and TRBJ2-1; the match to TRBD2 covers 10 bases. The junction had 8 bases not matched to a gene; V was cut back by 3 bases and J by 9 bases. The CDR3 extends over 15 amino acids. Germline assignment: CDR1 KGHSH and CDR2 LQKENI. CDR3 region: CASSPTSRTSGEQFF. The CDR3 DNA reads TGTGCCAGCTCACCGACTTCGAGGACTAGCGGTGAGCAGTTCTTC.

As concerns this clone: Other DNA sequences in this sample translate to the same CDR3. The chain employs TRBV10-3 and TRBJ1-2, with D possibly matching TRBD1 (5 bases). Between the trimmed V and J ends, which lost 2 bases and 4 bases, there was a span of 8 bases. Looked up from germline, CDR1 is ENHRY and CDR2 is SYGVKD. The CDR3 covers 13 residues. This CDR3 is CAISEPGSYGYTF. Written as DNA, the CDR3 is TGTGCCATCAGTGAGCCAGGGAGCTATGGCTACACCTTC.

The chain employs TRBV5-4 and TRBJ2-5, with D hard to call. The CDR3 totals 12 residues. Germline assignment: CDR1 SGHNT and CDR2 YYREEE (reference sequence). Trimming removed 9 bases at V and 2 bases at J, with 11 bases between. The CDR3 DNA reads TGTGCCACCCAAGAGGCACAAGAGACCCAGTACTTC. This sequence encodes CATQEAQETQYF.